The next 2 T cell receptor beta chains were all read from a single sample in a study of T cells after yellow fever vaccination. TCRdb reprocessed the 5' RACE reads with MiXCR, giving one entry per CDR3 protein. The profile shows 12,000 or so distinct CDR3 sequences, 4% to 6% of them singletons. This specimen was PBMCs, either bulk or a sorted T-cell subset (CD4+, CD8+, memory, or dextramer-sorted; not recorded which), taken 45 days after the yellow fever booster vaccination. The origin of the receptors is a young man who received the YFV17D yellow fever vaccine.

This clonotype was picked up many times. The chain links TRBV20-1 to TRBJ2-3, with D unresolved. The length of the CDR3 is 18 residues. V was pared by 1 base and J by 4 bases, with 24 bases between. Germline CDR1 and CDR2: DFQATT and SNEGSKA (reference sequence). The CDR3 reads CSARGRDLLRVGPDTQYF. The CDR3 bases are TGCAGTGCTAGAGGTCGAGATTTGTTAAGGGTGGGTCCAGATACGCAGTATTTT.

This clonotype was recorded at least ten times. The chain employs TRBV25-1 and TRBJ2-1; D not certain. V was pared by 4 bases and J by 6 bases, with 10 bases between. The germline V gene has CDR1 MGHDK and CDR2 SYGVNS. The CDR3 consists of 13 residues. The CDR3: CASSALLRNEQFF. CDR3 DNA: TGTGCCAGCAGTGCCCTCCTCCGCAATGAGCAGTTCTTC. The variable domain in full, completed from reference TRBV25-1 and TRBJ2-1, reads EADIYQTPRYLVIGTGKKITLECSQTMGHDKMYWYQQDPGMELHLIHYSYGVNSTEKGDLSSESTVSRIRTEHFPLTLESARPSHTSQYLCASSALLRNEQFFGPGTRLTVL.